This T cell receptor (beta chain) was sequenced for a study of blood T cell repertoires in COVID-19. Study-wide context: The origin of the acute and convalescent COVID-19 samples was the United States, Italy and Spain. PBMCs, B-cell-depleted T cells, or T cells were the source of the cDNA or gDNA that made up the material.

Generated by immunoSEQ multiplex PCR, the TCRdb table keeps only in-frame clones and is missing some. The table has about 40,000 clones, 70% to 90% seen once. Only a few counts were recorded for this clone. Looked up from germline, CDR1 is SEHNR and CDR2 is FQNEAQ (reference sequence). V lost 5 bases, J lost 1 base, and 10 bases stayed unmatched. CDR3 length: 16 amino acids. The receptor's source is a man aged 40-49 years with active COVID-19. This chain connects TRBV7-9 to TRBJ1-1; 7 nucleotides match TRBD1. Sample: peripheral blood. This chain's CDR3 is CASSTTGLGANTEAFF. As DNA, the CDR3 is TGTGCCAGCAGCACGACAGGGCTGGGGGCGAACACTGAAGCTTTCTTT.